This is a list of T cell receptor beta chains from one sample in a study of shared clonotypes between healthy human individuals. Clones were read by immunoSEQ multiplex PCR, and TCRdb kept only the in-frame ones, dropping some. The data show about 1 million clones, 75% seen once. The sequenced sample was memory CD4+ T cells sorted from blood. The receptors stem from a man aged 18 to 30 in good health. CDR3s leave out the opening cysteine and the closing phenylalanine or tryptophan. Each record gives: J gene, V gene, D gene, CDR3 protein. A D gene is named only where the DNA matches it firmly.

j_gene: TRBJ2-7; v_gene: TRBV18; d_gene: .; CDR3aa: ASSQGSYEQY
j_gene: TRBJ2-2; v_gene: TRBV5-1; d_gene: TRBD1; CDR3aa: ASSSTGTGLSGELF
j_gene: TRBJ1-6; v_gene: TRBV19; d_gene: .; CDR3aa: ASSLGRVNSPLH
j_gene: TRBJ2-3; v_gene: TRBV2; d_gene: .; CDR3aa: ASSETQASRTDTQY
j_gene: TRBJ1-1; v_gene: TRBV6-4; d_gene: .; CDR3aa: ASSVEQGTEAF
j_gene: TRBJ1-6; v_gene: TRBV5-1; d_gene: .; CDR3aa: ASSLVAGTNSPLH
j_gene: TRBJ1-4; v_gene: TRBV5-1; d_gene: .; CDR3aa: ASSSGTSNEKLF
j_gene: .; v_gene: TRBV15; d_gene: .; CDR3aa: ATSRTSSSYEQY
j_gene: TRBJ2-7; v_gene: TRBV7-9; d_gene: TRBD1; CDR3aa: ASSTGTANYEQY
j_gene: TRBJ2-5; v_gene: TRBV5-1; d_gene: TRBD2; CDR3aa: ASSSLAGGWQETQY
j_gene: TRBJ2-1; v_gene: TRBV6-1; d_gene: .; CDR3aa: ASSSQDMNEQF
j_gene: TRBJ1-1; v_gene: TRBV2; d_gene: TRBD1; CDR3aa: ASGGSGTVKTEAF
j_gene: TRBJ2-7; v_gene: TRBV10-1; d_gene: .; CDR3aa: ASSESMTRSEQY
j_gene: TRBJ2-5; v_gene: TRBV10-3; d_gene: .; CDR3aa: AIKASAMQTQY
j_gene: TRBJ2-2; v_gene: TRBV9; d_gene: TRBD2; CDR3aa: ASSPLAGANLNTGELF
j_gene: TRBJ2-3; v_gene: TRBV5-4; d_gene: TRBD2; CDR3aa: ASSSRLAGGSDTQY
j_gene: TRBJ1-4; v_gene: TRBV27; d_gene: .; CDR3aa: ASSLGRGEKLF
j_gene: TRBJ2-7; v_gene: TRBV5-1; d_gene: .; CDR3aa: ASSLTSTYEQY
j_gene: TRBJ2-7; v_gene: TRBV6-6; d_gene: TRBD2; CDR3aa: ASSYSGTGSYEQY
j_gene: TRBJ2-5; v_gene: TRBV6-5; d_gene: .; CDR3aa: ASSYRAKETQY
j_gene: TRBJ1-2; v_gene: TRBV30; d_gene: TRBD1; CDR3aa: AWSVSLTGTKPNYGYT
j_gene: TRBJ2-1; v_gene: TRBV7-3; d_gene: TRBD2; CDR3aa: ASRPGLAGEHDEQF
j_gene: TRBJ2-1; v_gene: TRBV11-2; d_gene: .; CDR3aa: ASSPWGSGPYNEQF
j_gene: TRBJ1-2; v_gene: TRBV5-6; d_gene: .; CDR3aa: ASSPRGPGYGYT
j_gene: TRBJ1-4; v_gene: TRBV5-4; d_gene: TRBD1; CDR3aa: ASSPDRDEKLF
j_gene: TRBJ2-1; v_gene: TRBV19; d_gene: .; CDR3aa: ASCQGYNEQF
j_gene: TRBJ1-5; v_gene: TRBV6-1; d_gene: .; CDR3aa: ASSEISSNQPQH
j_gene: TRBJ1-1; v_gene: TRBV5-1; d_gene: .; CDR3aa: ASSLATGLSTEAF
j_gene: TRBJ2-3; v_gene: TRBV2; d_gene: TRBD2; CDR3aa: ASSPPSGGDTQY
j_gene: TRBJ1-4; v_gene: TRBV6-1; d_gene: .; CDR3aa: ASSERGMHEKLF
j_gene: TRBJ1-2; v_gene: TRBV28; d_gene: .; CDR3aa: ASTVFRGAYGYT
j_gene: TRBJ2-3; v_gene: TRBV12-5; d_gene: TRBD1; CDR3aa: ASGLASKDRERTDTQY
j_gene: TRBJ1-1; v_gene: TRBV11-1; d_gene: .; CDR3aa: ASSPLLGGDTEAF
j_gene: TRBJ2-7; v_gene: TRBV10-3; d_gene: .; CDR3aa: AVAQGRVGEQY
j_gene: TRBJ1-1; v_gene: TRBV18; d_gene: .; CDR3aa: ASSPPVWGGTEAF
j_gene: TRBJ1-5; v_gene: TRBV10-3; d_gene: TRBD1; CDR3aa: AISENPSGGAQPQH
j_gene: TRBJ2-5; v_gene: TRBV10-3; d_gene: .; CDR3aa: AISVVRGRETQY
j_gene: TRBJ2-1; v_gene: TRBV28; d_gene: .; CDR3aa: ASSLWDEQF
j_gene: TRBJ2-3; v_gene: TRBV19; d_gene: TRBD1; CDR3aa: ASMEDRASDTQY
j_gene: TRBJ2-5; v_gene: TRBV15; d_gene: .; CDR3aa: ATSRDRSGRETQY
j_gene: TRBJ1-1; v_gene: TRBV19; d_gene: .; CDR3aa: ASSIAGAPLNTEAF